The clone carrying this TCR beta chain showed up many times. Germline values: CDR1 SGHTA, CDR2 FQGTGA. The CDR3 spans 16 residues. The V end was cut by 1 base, the J end by 0 bases, with 9 bases between. These data come from a study of T-cell reconstitution after alpha-beta-depleted transplantation in children. Unique molecular identifiers featured in how the TCRbeta library was prepared. TCRdb ran MiXCR on the PCR reads and lists one entry per CDR3 protein. This sample carries around 240,000 distinct CDR3 sequences, around 9.7% of them seen once, and the ten largest clones take about 4.9%. The sample here was PBMCs from the stem cell graft donor, taken from the stem cell graft. This receptor was identified in a human donor who donated a stem cell graft to a child with SCID. This rearrangement joins TRBV7-3 to TRBJ2-2; TRBD2 might be the D (5 bases). The CDR3 region is CASSLNEGANTGELFF. CDR3 nucleotide sequence: TGTGCCAGCAGCTTAAATGAGGGAGCGAACACCGGGGAGCTGTTTTTT.